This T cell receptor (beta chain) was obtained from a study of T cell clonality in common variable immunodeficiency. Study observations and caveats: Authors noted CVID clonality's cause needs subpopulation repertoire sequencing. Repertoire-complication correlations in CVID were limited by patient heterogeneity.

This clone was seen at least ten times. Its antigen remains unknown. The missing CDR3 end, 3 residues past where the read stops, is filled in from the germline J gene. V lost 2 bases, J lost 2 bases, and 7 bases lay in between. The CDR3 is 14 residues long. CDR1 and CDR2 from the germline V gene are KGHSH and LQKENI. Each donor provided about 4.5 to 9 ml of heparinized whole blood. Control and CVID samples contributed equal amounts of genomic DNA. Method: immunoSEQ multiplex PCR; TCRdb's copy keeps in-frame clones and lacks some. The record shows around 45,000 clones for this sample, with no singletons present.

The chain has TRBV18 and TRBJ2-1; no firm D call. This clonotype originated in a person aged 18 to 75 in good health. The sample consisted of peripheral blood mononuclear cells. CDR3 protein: CASSPFPAYNEQFF. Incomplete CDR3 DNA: TGTGCCAGCTCACCATTCCCCGCCTACAATGAG.